This TCR beta chain was found in a study of technical replicates of blood from a handful of donors. CDR1 MGHRA and CDR2 YSYEKL come from the germline V gene. This CDR3 contains 15 residues. The V and J ends lost 1 base and 9 bases respectively, with 16 bases between them. Sequencing used immunoSEQ multiplex PCR; TCRdb keeps in-frame clones, though not all of them. The sample yields tens of thousands of clones, 85% to 95% seen once. Material: T cells isolated from PBMCs. The chain links TRBV4-1 to TRBJ2-1; possibly TRBD2 for D (5 bases). The receptor comes from a human donor in good health. The CDR3 region has the DNA TGCGCCAGCAGCCAAGCGGAACTAGAGTTCCCTGAGCAGTTCTTC. It codes for CASSQAELEFPEQFF.